Below are 9 T cell receptor beta chains sequenced from a single sample in a study of beta chain features in type 1 diabetes. These receptors lack a known antigen. Findings and limits, study-wide: Within each of all four CD4+ subsets, Type 1 diabetes patients had TCRB CDR3s that were moderately but significantly shorter.

The study reverse transcribed the entire isolated RNA, so it sequenced expressed TCRB transcripts. Assay: immunoSEQ multiplex PCR; the TCRdb copy retains only in-frame clones and omits some. This repertoire shows some 170,000 clones, around 63% found once; its top ten account for about 0.089%. Sequencing was carried out using naive CD4+ T cells from blood. All receptors come from a man aged 25 to 40 with type 1 diabetes.

V is TRBV7-2 and J is TRBJ1-1; D unresolved. Germline CDR1 is SGHTA and CDR2 is FQGNSA. Trimming removed 5 bases from V and 5 bases from J, with 15 bases in between. The CDR3 has 14 residues. The CDR3 here is CASSLGRYETEAFF. The DNA for the CDR3 is TGTGCCAGCAGCCTGGGCCGGTATGAGACTGAAGCTTTCTTT.

The chain joins TRBV7-2 to TRBJ1-1; D unresolved. CDR3 size: 13 residues. Germline CDR1 is SGHTA and CDR2 is FQGNSA. V was pared by 5 bases and J by 0 bases, with 7 bases between. The DNA for the CDR3 is TGTGCCAGCAGCCCCTACCTGAACACTGAAGCTTTCTTT. Its protein product is CASSPYLNTEAFF.

This clone has a handful of counts. The genes are TRBV19 and TRBJ2-3, with D perhaps matching TRBD1 (6 bases). The CDR3 is 14 amino acids. Germline V gene data show CDR1 as LNHDA and CDR2 as SQIVND (reference sequence). Between the trimmed V and J ends, which lost 5 bases and 2 bases, there was a span of 11 bases. CDR3 bases: TGTGCCAGTAGTCCGGGACACACCACAGATACGCAGTATTTT. Translated: CASSPGHTTDTQYF.

V usage is TRBV7-2 and J usage is TRBJ2-4; 7 bases agree with TRBD1. CDR1 SGHTA and CDR2 FQGNSA come from the germline V gene. The CDR3 loop spans 15 amino acids. Losses at the gene ends were 5 bases for V and 5 bases for J; bases not matched to a gene: 9. This chain's CDR3 is CASSPRLGQQNIQYF. The CDR3 DNA reads TGTGCCAGCAGCCCCCGCCTGGGACAGCAAAACATTCAGTACTTC.

The rearrangement uses TRBV4-3 and TRBJ2-1, with D perhaps matching TRBD2 (7 bases). The CDR3 covers 14 residues. From germline, CDR1 is LGHNA and CDR2 YSLEER. Trimming left V 6 bases short and J 4 bases short, with 13 bases between. This CDR3 is CASSRGGPYNEQFF. In DNA form, the CDR3 reads TGCGCCAGCAGTCGCGGGGGCCCTTACAATGAGCAGTTCTTC.

This clone has a handful of counts. The V gene is TRBV29-1, the J gene TRBJ2-7; TRBD1 aligns across 9 bases. The germline V gene encodes CDR1 SQVTM and CDR2 ANQGSEA. The CDR3 is 13 amino acids. V gave up 6 bases and J gave up 4 bases; unmatched junction bases: 7. For the CDR3, the DNA is TGCAGCGTCTTACAGGGGGCGGGTTACGAGCAGTACTTC. The encoded protein is CSVLQGAGYEQYF.

V gene TRBV25-1 combines with J gene TRBJ1-4; D possibly corresponds to TRBD1 (5 bases). This CDR3 is 14 amino acids long. The V end lost 1 base, the J end lost 4 bases, and 7 bases lay between the germline ends. Germline V gene sequence: CDR1 MGHDK, CDR2 SYGVNS. CDR3 amino acids: CASSEWGSNEKLFF. The CDR3, as DNA: TGTGCCAGCAGTGAATGGGGCAGTAATGAAAAACTGTTTTTT.

The rearrangement uses TRBV5-1 and TRBJ2-3, with D possibly TRBD1 on 6 matching bases. This CDR3 is 15 amino acids long. With 4 bases removed from V and 2 bases from J, the gap between germline ends came to 14 bases. CDR1 SGHRS and CDR2 YFSETQ come from the germline V gene. Written as DNA, the CDR3 is TGCGCCAGCAGCACCTCGGGACACCACACAGATACGCAGTATTTT. This translates into CASSTSGHHTDTQYF.

The rearrangement joins TRBV7-2 to TRBJ2-2; TRBD1 matches 7 bases. Per the germline V gene, CDR1 is SGHTA and CDR2 is FQGNSA. The CDR3 is 15 residues long. After removal of 3 bases from V and 6 bases from J, the junction contained 7 bases not matched to a gene. As DNA, the CDR3 is TGTGCCAGCAGCTTTCTCGGGACAGTTCCCGGGGAGCTGTTTTTT. Protein sequence: CASSFLGTVPGELFF.